What follows are 25 T cell receptor beta chains derived from one specimen sequenced in a study of CD8 T cells in ankylosing spondylitis. In TCRdb, the 5' RACE reads were re-called with MiXCR into one record per CDR3 protein. The sample records around 130,000 distinct CDR3 sequences, roughly 6.6% being singletons. The sample consisted of blood, either unsorted or a sorted T cell fraction (not recorded which). The receptors here all came from a male donor with ankylosing spondylitis or in good health (not recorded which).

This clonotype has a count of ten or more. The chain uses TRBV20-1 and TRBJ2-1; 10 nucleotides align to TRBD2. V shed 5 bases and J 6 bases; nucleotides not matched to a gene: 10. There are 15 residues in the CDR3. Looked up from germline, CDR1 is DFQATT and CDR2 is SNEGSKA (reference sequence). CDR3 residues: CSAAPPSGRANEQFF. CDR3 in DNA: TGCAGTGCTGCCCCGCCGAGCGGGAGGGCCAATGAGCAGTTCTTC.

As regards this clonotype: A much bigger clone sits one base away, suggesting this may be a read error. The J gene is TRBJ2-7, the V gene TRBV27; D is possibly TRBD1 (6 bases). CDR3 length equals 15 residues. Germline V gene lookup returns CDR1 MNHEY and CDR2 SMNVEV (reference sequence). The CDR3 DNA is TGTGCCAGCAGTTCAGGGGCAGCTAGCTCCTACGAGCAGTGCTTC. This encodes CASSSGAASSYEQCF.

The chain combines TRBV12-3 or TRBV12-4 with TRBJ2-2; 9 nucleotides agree with TRBD2. V was pared by 7 bases and J by 4 bases, with 10 bases of the junction left unmatched. The CDR3 spans 16 residues. CDR3 nucleotide sequence: TGTGCCAGCAACAGATTAGCGGGAGTGTCCACCGGGGAGCTGTTTTTT. The encoded protein is CASNRLAGVSTGELFF.

This clonotype was counted ten times or more. This rearrangement joins TRBV5-1 to TRBJ1-1; TRBD1 matches 7 bases. The CDR3 loop spans 15 amino acids. The germline CDR1 and CDR2 sequences are SGHRS and YFSETQ. J lost 7 bases, V lost 0 bases, and 9 bases had no gene match. The CDR3 bases are TGCGCCAGCAGCTTGGATGGGGGGGCAGGGGGTGAAGCTTTCTTT. It specifies CASSLDGGAGGEAFF.

This clonotype was seen at least ten times. The V call is TRBV5-1, the J call TRBJ2-3; D may correspond to TRBD1 or TRBD2 (5 bases each). Between the trimmed V and J ends, which lost 4 bases and 0 bases, there was a span of 9 bases. Germline lookup yields CDR1 SGHRS and CDR2 YFSETQ. The CDR3 sequence is 14 residues long. The CDR3 region is CASSRGVSTDTQYF. The CDR3 coding sequence is TGCGCCAGCAGCCGAGGGGTTAGCACAGATACGCAGTATTTT.

This sequence joins TRBV12-3 or TRBV12-4 and TRBJ1-4, with TRBD1 matching over 8 bases. The CDR3 runs to 14 residues. With 6 bases clipped from V and 8 bases from J, the junction kept 8 bases outside the gene matches. The CDR3 is CASSQTGVGEKLFF. The DNA for the CDR3 is TGTGCCAGCAGCCAGACAGGGGTCGGGGAAAAACTGTTTTTT.

This clonotype was observed many times. The V gene is TRBV20-1, the J gene TRBJ2-3; D gene uncertain. CDR1 and CDR2 (germline): DFQATT, SNEGSKA (reference sequence). CDR3 length equals 12 residues. V lost 6 bases and J 7 bases, leaving 14 bases between the germline ends. The DNA of the CDR3 is TGCAGTGCCACCCTCCTTACGAATACGCAGTATTTT. Protein sequence: CSATLLTNTQYF.

This clonotype was counted at least ten times. This chain joins TRBV12-3 or TRBV12-4 and TRBJ2-7; tentatively, D is TRBD1 (5 bases). The CDR3 contains 13 residues. Trimming pared 3 bases from V and 7 bases from J, leaving 13 bases between. The CDR3 DNA is TGTGCCAGCAGTTTGGGGCTCCTGGGGGAGCAGTACTTC. Encoded protein: CASSLGLLGEQYF.

This clonotype was seen repeatedly, ten times or more. CDR3 loop: CASSQGQYGYTF. Written as DNA, the CDR3 is TGTGCCAGCAGCCAAGGGCAGTATGGCTACACCTTC. The chain links TRBV14 to TRBJ1-2; D unresolved. The V end was cut by 1 base, the J end by 5 bases, with 5 bases between. This CDR3 region has 12 residues. Per germline, CDR1 SGHDN and CDR2 FVKESK.

This clonotype was observed a handful of times. Here the CDR3 reads CSARVPGTGSLGETQYF. The CDR3 coding sequence is TGCAGTGCTAGAGTTCCGGGGACAGGCTCCTTAGGAGAGACCCAGTACTTC. The chain has TRBV20-1 and TRBJ2-5; 8 bases map to TRBD1. Germline assignment: CDR1 DFQATT and CDR2 SNEGSKA (reference sequence). The CDR3 totals 17 residues. V shed 1 base, J shed 4 bases, and the junction held 14 bases outside the gene matches.

In regard to this clonotype: A read error is possible here, since a much larger clone lies one base away. V usage is TRBV6-5 and J usage is TRBJ1-1; D is unclear. The germline gives CDR1 MNHEY, CDR2 SVGAGI. The CDR3 runs 13 residues. CDR3 in amino acids: CASSYDPNSEAFF. DNA of the CDR3: TGTGCCAGCAGTTACGACCCGAACTCTGAAGCTTTCTTT.

This clonotype was picked up a small number of times. This chain connects TRBV18 to TRBJ2-5; tentatively, D is TRBD2 (6 bases). Trimming removed 3 bases from V and 1 base from J, with 6 bases in between. From germline, CDR1 is KGHSH and CDR2 LQKENI. The CDR3 totals 13 residues. The CDR3 DNA follows: TGTGCCAGCTCACCGGGGGGCCAAGAGACCCAGTACTTC. This sequence encodes CASSPGGQETQYF.

At least ten counts were recorded for this clonotype. The V and J genes are TRBV5-1 and TRBJ2-7; 7 bases match TRBD2. The CDR3 covers 15 residues. Trimming at V came to 1 base and at J to 4 bases, leaving 8 bases not matched to a gene. CDR1 SGHRS and CDR2 YFSETQ come from the germline V gene. CDR3 loop: CASSLWREPFYEQYF. The CDR3 DNA follows: TGCGCCAGCAGCTTGTGGCGGGAGCCGTTTTACGAGCAGTACTTC.

The chain combines TRBV12-3 or TRBV12-4 with TRBJ2-5; D possibly corresponds to TRBD1 (5 bases). The ends were cut back, 6 bases at V and 7 bases at J, with 15 bases in the middle. The CDR3 spans 13 residues. CDR3 amino acids: CASSLDRSGTQYF. The CDR3 bases are TGTGCCAGCAGCCTCGACAGAAGTGGGACCCAGTACTTC.

This clonotype was seen at least ten times. This sequence joins TRBV20-1 and TRBJ1-5, with 9 positions matching TRBD1. This CDR3 spans 15 amino acids. V dropped 5 bases and J dropped 6; count of bases not matched to a gene: 11. CDR1 and CDR2 from the germline V gene are DFQATT and SNEGSKA (reference sequence). The CDR3 is CSALEPTGGTQPQHF. CDR3 coding DNA: TGCAGTGCTCTCGAACCGACAGGGGGTACTCAGCCCCAGCATTTT.

This clonotype was seen ten or more times. The CDR3 here is CASSLEGEGDEQYF. The CDR3 bases are TGTGCCAGCAGCTTAGAAGGAGAAGGGGACGAGCAGTACTTC. The chain recombines TRBV7-9 with TRBJ2-7; D may be TRBD1 (5 bases). The germline V gene encodes CDR1 SEHNR and CDR2 FQNEAQ (reference sequence). Between the trimmed V and J ends, which lost 1 base and 5 bases, there was a span of 12 bases. This CDR3 is built from 14 residues.

At least ten counts were recorded for this clonotype. The V and J genes are TRBV5-1 and TRBJ2-3, with TRBD1 matching 10 bases. J gave up 2 bases and V 6 bases, and 9 bases lay outside the gene matches. This CDR3 region has 16 residues. The germline V gene encodes CDR1 SGHRS and CDR2 YFSETQ. CDR3 DNA sequence: TGCGCCAGCACTGGACAGGGGGTATCGAACACAGATACGCAGTATTTT. Protein sequence: CASTGQGVSNTDTQYF.

This clonotype was counted at least ten times. The V gene is TRBV15, the J gene TRBJ2-7; 9 nucleotides align to TRBD2. Germline lookup yields CDR1 LNHNV and CDR2 YYDKDF (reference sequence). The V and J ends lost 3 bases and 2 bases, in that order; junction bases with no gene match: 8. The CDR3 sequence is 16 residues long. The CDR3, as DNA: TGTGCCACCAGCAGCTTTCCTAGCGGGGAAGCCTACGAGCAGTACTTC. As protein: CATSSFPSGEAYEQYF.

This clonotype showed up many times. The chain joins TRBV5-1 to TRBJ1-1; TRBD1 matches 8 bases. With V trimmed by 4 bases and J by 0 bases, 11 bases remained unmatched. The CDR3 is 17 amino acids. Germline CDR1 SGHRS, CDR2 YFSETQ. CDR3 loop: CASSPGQGGWMNTEAFF. CDR3 DNA: TGCGCCAGCAGCCCCGGACAGGGTGGATGGATGAACACTGAAGCTTTCTTT.

This clonotype was seen repeatedly, ten times or more. The DNA of the CDR3 is TGCAGCGTTCAGGGGGGGACAGATACGCAGTATTTT. This gives the protein CSVQGGTDTQYF. V and J are TRBV29-1 and TRBJ2-3, with D perhaps being TRBD1 or TRBD2 (7 bases each). Germline values: CDR1 SQVTM, CDR2 ANQGSEA. The length of the CDR3 is 12 residues. Trimming took off 5 bases at V and 3 bases at J, with 9 bases between the two ends.

This clonotype was seen at least ten times. The gene calls are TRBV5-1 and TRBJ2-7, with D perhaps given as TRBD1 or TRBD2 (5 bases each). V was pared by 4 bases and J by 1 base, with 12 bases between. Looked up from germline, CDR1 is SGHRS and CDR2 is YFSETQ. This CDR3 is 14 amino acids long. The CDR3 DNA follows: TGCGCCAGCAGCACTTCCGGGACGTCCTACGAGCAGTACTTC. It codes for CASSTSGTSYEQYF.

This clonotype was observed many times. The chain carries TRBV7-2 and TRBJ1-1, with TRBD1 as a possible D gene (6 bases). This CDR3 spans 15 amino acids. CDR1 SGHTA and CDR2 FQGNSA come from the germline V gene. V was shortened by 5 bases and J by 1 base, with 14 bases between the two germline ends. The CDR3 is CASSPRRGANTEAFF. The CDR3 DNA is TGTGCCAGCAGCCCCCGCAGGGGAGCGAACACTGAAGCTTTCTTT.

The sample holds many counts of this clonotype. V is TRBV29-1 and J is TRBJ2-3; D might be TRBD1 (5 bases). Trimming took off 4 bases at V and 3 bases at J, with 8 bases between the two ends. Germline V gene sequence: CDR1 SQVTM, CDR2 ANQGSEA. The CDR3 runs to 12 residues. CDR3 bases: TGCAGCGTTGCAGGGATTACAGATACGCAGTATTTT. Protein: CSVAGITDTQYF.

This clonotype was counted ten times or more. CDR3 sequence (DNA): TGCAGTGCTGCAGGGTTCTCTGGAAACACCATATATTTT. Translation gives CSAAGFSGNTIYF. V and J are TRBV20-1 and TRBJ1-3; D perhaps matches TRBD1 (5 bases). The germline gives CDR1 DFQATT, CDR2 SNEGSKA (reference sequence). V lost 5 bases, J lost 0 bases, and 8 bases lay in between. There are 13 residues in the CDR3.

This clonotype has a count of ten or more. The chain couples TRBV12-3 or TRBV12-4 to TRBJ1-6; 8 bases are shared with TRBD1. With 5 bases clipped from V and 5 bases from J, the junction kept 5 bases outside the gene matches. This CDR3 spans 15 amino acids. The CDR3 DNA is TGTGCCAGCAGTGGCCAGGGGGCCCATAATTCACCCCTCCACTTT. It specifies CASSGQGAHNSPLHF.